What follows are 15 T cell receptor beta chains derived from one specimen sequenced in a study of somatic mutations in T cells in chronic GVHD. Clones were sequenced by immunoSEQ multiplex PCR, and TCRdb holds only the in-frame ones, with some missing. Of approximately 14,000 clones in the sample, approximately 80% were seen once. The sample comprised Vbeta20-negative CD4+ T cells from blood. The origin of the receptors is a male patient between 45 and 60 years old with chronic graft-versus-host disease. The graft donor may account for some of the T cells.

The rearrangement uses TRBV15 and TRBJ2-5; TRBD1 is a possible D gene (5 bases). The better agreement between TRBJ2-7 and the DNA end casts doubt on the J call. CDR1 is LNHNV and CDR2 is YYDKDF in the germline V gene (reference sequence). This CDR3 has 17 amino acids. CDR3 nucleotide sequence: TGTGCCACCAGCAGAGATAAACAGGCACCGACGGTCGGCGAGCAGTACTTC. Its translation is CATSRDKQAPTVGEQYF.

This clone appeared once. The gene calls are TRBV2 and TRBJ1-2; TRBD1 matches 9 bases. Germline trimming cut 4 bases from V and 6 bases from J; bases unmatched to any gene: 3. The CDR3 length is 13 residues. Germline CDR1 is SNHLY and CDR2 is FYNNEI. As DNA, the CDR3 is TGTGCCAGCAGTGTGACAGGGGGGCATGGCTACACCTTC. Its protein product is CASSVTGGHGYTF.

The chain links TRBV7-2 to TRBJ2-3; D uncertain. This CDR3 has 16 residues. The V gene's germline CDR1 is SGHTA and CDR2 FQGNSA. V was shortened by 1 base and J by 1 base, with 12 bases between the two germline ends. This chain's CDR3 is CASSLGGASGTDTQYF. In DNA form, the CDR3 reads TGTGCCAGCAGCTTAGGCGGCGCCTCTGGCACAGATACGCAGTATTTT.

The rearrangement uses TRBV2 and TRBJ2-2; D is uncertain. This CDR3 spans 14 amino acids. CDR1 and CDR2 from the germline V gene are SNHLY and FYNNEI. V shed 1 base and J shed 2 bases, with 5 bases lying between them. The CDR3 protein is CASSEGANTGELFF. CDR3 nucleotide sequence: TGTGCCAGCAGTGAAGGGGCCAACACCGGGGAGCTGTTTTTT.

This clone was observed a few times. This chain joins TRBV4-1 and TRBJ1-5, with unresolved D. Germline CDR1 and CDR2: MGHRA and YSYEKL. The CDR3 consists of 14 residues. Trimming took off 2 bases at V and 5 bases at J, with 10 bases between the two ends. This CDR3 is CASSQTANDQPQHF. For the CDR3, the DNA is TGCGCCAGCAGCCAAACAGCCAACGATCAGCCCCAGCATTTT.

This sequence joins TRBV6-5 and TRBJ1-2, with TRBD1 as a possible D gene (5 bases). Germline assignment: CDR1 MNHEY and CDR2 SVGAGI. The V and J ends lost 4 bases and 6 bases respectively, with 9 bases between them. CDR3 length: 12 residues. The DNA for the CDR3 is TGTGCCAGCAGTTTGGGGGGGAATGGCTACACCTTC. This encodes CASSLGGNGYTF.

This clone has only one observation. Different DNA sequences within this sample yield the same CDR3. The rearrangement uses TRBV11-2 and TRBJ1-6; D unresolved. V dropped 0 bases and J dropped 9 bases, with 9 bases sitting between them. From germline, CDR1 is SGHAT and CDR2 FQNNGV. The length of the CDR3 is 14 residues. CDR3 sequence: CASSLDIGSSPLHF. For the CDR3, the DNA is TGTGCCAGCAGCTTAGATATCGGGTCTTCACCCCTCCACTTT.

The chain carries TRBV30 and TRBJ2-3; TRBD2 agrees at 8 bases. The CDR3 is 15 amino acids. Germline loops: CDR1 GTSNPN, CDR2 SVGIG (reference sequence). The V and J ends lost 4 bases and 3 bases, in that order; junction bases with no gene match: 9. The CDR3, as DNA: TGTGCCTGGAAGAAAACGGGGGGGAGGACAGATACGCAGTATTTT. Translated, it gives CAWKKTGGRTDTQYF.

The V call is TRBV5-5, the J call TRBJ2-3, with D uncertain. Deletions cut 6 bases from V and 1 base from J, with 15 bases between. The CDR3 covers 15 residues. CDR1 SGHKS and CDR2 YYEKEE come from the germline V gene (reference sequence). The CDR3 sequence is CASTLVIVGTDTQYF. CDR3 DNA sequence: TGTGCCAGCACCCTAGTAATTGTGGGCACAGATACGCAGTATTTT.

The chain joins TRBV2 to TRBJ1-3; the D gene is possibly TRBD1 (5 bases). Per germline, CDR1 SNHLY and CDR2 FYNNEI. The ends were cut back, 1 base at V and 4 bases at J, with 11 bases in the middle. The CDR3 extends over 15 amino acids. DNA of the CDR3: TGTGCCAGCAGTGAAGTCGGGGGAGGAGGAAACACCATATATTTT. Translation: CASSEVGGGGNTIYF. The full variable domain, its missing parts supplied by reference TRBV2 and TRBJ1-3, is EPEVTQTPSHQVTQMGQEVILRCVPISNHLYFYWYRQILGQKVEFLVSFYNNEISEKSEIFDDQFSVERPDGSNFTLKIRSTKLEDSAMYFCASSEVGGGGNTIYFGEGSWLTVV.

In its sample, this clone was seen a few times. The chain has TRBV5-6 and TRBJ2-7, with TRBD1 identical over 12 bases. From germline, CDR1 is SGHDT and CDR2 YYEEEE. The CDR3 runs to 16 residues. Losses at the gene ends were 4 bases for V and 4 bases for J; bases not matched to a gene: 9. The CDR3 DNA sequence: TGTGCCAGCAGCCACGGGACAGGGGGCTTGGGGTACGAGCAGTACTTC. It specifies CASSHGTGGLGYEQYF.

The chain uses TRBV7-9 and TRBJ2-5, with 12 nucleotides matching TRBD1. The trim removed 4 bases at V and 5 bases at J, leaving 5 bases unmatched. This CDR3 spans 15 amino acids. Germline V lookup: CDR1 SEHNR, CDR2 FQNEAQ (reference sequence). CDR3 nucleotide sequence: TGTGCCAGCAGCTCCGGGACAGGGGGCTTTGAGACCCAGTACTTC. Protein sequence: CASSSGTGGFETQYF.

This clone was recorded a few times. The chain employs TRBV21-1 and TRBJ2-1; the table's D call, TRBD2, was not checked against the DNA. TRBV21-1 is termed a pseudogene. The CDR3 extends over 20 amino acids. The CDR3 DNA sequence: TGTGCCAGCAGCCTCCAGACTTTGGGACTAGCGGTTAGCTCCTACAATGAGCAGTTCTTC. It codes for CASSLQTLGLAVSSYNEQFF.

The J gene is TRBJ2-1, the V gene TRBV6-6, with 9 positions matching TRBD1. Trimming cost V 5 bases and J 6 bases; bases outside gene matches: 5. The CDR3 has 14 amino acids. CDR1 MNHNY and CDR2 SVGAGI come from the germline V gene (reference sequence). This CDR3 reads CASSRGQGTNEQFF. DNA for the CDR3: TGTGCCAGCAGTCGTGGACAGGGGACCAATGAGCAGTTCTTC.

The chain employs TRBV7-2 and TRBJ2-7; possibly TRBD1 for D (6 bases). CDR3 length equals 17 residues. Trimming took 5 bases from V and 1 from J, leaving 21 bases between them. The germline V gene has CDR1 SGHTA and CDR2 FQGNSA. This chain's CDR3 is CASSPPRPGARSYEQYF. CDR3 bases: TGTGCCAGCAGCCCCCCCCGTCCAGGGGCACGGTCCTACGAGCAGTACTTC.